Shown below are 5 T cell receptor beta chains from a single sample sequenced in a study of T cells in Graves' hyperthyroidism and ophthalmopathy. RNA transcripts gave rise to amplified TCR beta CDR3 regions. The TCR CDR3 first-round RT-PCR relied on the HTBI primer set. TCRdb reprocessed the multiplex PCR reads via MiXCR and lists one record per CDR3 protein. The repertoire holds around 580,000 distinct CDR3 sequences, approximately 44% seen once, with about 7.8% in the top ten. The sequenced sample was peripheral blood or thyroid tissue (not recorded which). These receptors came from a young woman with Graves' hyperthyroidism.

This clonotype occurred many times. This sequence joins TRBV5-1 and TRBJ2-5; D remains unclear. The CDR3 extends over 15 amino acids. The V gene lost 3 bases and the J gene lost 1 base, with 13 bases spanning the gap. Germline assignment: CDR1 SGHRS and CDR2 YFSETQ. CDR3 in DNA: TGCGCCAGCAGCTCCGGCCGGGCGGCCCAAGAGACCCAGTACTTC. It codes for CASSSGRAAQETQYF.

To note about this clonotype: Sequence at one end of the junction differs from germline and may be a read error. CDR3 sequence: CSDEGQDEAFF. In nucleotides, the CDR3 is TGCAGCGATGAAGGACAGGATGAAGCTTTCTTT. The V gene is TRBV29-1, the J gene TRBJ1-1; 7 bases align to TRBD1. Germline V CDR1 and CDR2: SQVTM, ANQGSEA. The CDR3 has 11 residues. Full variable domain (missing parts from reference TRBV29-1 and TRBJ1-1): SAVISQKPSRDICQRGTSLTIQCQVDSQVTMMFWYRQQPGQSLTLIATANQGSEATYESGFVIDKFPISRPNLTFSTLTVSNMSPEDSSIYLCSDEGQDEAFFGQGTRLTVV.

The chain employs TRBV7-9 and TRBJ1-5; 10 positions match TRBD1. CDR3 length equals 15 residues. After removal of 5 bases from V and 11 bases from J, the junction contained 12 bases not matched to a gene. Looked up from germline, CDR1 is SEHNR and CDR2 is FQNEAQ (reference sequence). The CDR3 nucleotides read TGTGCCAGCAGCCCAAGACAGGGGGCTCAAGAGACCCAGCATTTT. This encodes CASSPRQGAQETQHF.

This clonotype was detected ten times or more. This chain connects TRBV7-9 to TRBJ1-3; the D is unclear. Germline values: CDR1 SEHNR, CDR2 FQNEAQ (reference sequence). Trimming stripped 5 bases from V and 4 bases from J, with 6 bases between. The CDR3 contains 12 residues. CDR3 amino acids: CASSPNGNTIYF. In DNA form, the CDR3 reads TGTGCCAGCAGCCCCAACGGAAACACCATATATTTT.

In this sample, this clonotype turned up many times. The chain uses TRBV12-3 or TRBV12-4 and TRBJ2-3; D unclear. CDR3 length: 12 amino acids. V lost 6 bases to trimming and J lost 0 bases, with 4 bases between them. DNA for the CDR3: TGTGCCAGCAGGCTGAGCACAGATACGCAGTATTTT. Protein product: CASRLSTDTQYF.